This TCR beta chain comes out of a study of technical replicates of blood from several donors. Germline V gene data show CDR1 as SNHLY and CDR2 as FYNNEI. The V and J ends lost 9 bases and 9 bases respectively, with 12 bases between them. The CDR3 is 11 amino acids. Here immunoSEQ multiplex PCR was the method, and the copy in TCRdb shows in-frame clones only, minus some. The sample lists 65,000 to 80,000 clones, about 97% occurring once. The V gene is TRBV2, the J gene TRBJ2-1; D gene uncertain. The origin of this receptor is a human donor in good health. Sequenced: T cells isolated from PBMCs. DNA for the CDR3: TGTGCCAGTAGTAACCGGGTTGAGCAGTTCTTC. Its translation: CASSNRVEQFF.